This T cell receptor beta chain was identified during a study of spatial heterogeneity in lung cancer. CDR1 and CDR2 (germline): SEHNR, FQNEAQ (reference sequence). After removal of 5 bases from V and 4 bases from J, the junction contained 8 bases not matched to a gene. This CDR3 spans 16 amino acids. One entry per CDR3 protein results from TCRdb running MiXCR on the 5' RACE reads. The sample includes around 48,000 distinct CDR3 sequences, about 5.8% seen only once; the top ten take around 10%. Time point indicated: sample taken at primary tumor resection. Unsorted whole RNA of tumor, nontumor lung or frozen PBMC was sequenced.

Sequencing used PBMCs, obtained at surgery. The TCR sequence derives from a male donor with early-stage non-small cell lung cancer. The chain links TRBV7-9 to TRBJ2-2, with 9 positions matching TRBD1. CDR3 in DNA: TGTGCCAGCAGCCCCCTCCGGACAGGGGCCACCGGGGAGCTGTTTTTT. Amino acid sequence: CASSPLRTGATGELFF.